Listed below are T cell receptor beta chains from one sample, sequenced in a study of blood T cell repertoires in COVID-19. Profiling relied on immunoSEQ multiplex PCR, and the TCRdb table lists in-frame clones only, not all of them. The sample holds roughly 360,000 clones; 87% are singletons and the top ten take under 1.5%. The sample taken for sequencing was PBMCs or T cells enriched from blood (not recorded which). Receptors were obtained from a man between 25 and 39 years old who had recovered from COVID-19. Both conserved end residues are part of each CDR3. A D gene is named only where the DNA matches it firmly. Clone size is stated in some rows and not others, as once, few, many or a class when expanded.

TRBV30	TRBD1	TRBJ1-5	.	CAWRAGGSQPQHF	TGTGCCTGGAGGGCAGGGGGAAGTCAGCCCCAGCATTTT
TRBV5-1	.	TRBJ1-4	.	CASSSDGLNEKLFF	TGCGCCAGCAGCTCGGACGGACTTAATGAAAAACTGTTTTTT
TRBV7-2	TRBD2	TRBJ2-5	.	CASSSPSLAGVETQYF	TGTGCCAGCAGCTCCCCCTCGCTAGCGGGGGTGGAGACCCAGTACTTC
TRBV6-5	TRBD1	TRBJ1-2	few	CASSLGGASYGYTF	TGTGCCAGCAGCCTAGGGGGCGCAAGCTATGGCTACACCTTC
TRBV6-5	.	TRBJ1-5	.	CASSYAGNQPQHF	TGTGCCAGCAGTTACGCCGGGAATCAGCCCCAGCATTTT
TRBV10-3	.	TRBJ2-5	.	CAISAVAEETQYF	TGTGCCATCAGTGCGGTAGCGGAAGAGACCCAGTACTTC
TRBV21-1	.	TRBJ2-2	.	CASQRGANTGELFF	TGTGCCAGCCAACGGGGGGCAAACACCGGGGAGCTGTTTTTT
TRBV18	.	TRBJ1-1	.	CASSPLVGGLNTEAFF	TGTGCCAGCTCACCGCTCGTGGGGGGTCTCAACACTGAAGCTTTCTTT
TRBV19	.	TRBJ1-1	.	CASSSREPFF	TGTGCCAGTAGTAGCCGGGAACCTTTCTTT
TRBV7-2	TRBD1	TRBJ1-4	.	CASSPFGQDNEKLFF	TGTGCCAGCAGCCCGTTCGGACAGGATAATGAAAAACTGTTTTTT
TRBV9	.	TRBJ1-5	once	CASSPGQRGNQPQHF	TGTGCCAGCAGCCCAGGACAGCGCGGCAATCAGCCCCAGCATTTT
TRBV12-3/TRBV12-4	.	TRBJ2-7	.	CASSLTGEQYF	TGTGCCAGCAGTTTAACCGGGGAGCAGTACTTC
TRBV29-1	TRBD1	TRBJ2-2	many	CSVERTGGRAGELFF	TGCAGCGTTGAACGGACAGGGGGCCGGGCCGGGGAGCTGTTTTTT
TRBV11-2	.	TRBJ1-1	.	CASSPRQGMAFF	TGTGCCAGCAGCCCACGGCAGGGAATGGCTTTCTTT
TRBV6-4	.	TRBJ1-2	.	CASSPGTFNYGYTF	TGTGCCAGCAGCCCCGGGACATTTAACTATGGCTACACCTTC
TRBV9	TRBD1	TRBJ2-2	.	CASSFRTGDTGELFF	TGTGCCAGCAGCTTCAGGACAGGGGATACCGGGGAGCTGTTTTTT
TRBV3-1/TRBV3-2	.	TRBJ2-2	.	CASSQGAPTGELFF	TGTGCCAGCAGCCAAGGGGCACCCACCGGGGAGCTGTTTTTT
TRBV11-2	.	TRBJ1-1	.	CASNVRGLEAFF	TGTGCCAGCAATGTGAGAGGACTTGAAGCTTTCTTT
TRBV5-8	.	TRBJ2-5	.	CASSKDWLQETQYF	TGTGCCAGCAGCAAGGACTGGCTCCAAGAGACCCAGTACTTC
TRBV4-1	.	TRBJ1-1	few	CASSQGWANTEAFF	TGCGCCAGCAGCCAAGGTTGGGCGAACACTGAAGCTTTCTTT
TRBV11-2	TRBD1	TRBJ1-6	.	CASSLNPNRQGRNSPLHF	TGTGCCAGCAGCTTAAATCCCAACAGACAGGGGCGAAATTCACCCCTCCACTTT
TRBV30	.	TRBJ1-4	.	CAWRRGLVTEKLFF	TGTGCCTGGAGAAGGGGACTCGTGACTGAAAAACTGTTTTTT
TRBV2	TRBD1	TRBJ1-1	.	CASNLGTVNTEAFF	TGTGCCAGCAATCTCGGGACAGTGAACACTGAAGCTTTCTTT
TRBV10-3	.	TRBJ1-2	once	CAISETTGNLGYTF	TGTGCCATCAGTGAGACCACAGGGAATTTGGGCTACACCTTC
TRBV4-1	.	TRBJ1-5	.	CASSRSLEGSQPQHF	TGCGCCAGCAGCCGATCTTTGGAGGGTAGTCAGCCCCAGCATTTT
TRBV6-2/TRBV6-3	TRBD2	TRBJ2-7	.	CASSSGLAGDEQYF	TGTGCCAGCAGTTCGGGACTAGCGGGGGACGAGCAGTACTTC
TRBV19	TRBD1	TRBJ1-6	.	CASEDRGGSPLHF	TGTGCCAGCGAGGACAGGGGAGGGTCACCCCTCCACTTT
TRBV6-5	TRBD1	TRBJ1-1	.	CASIGDRGLVGEAFF	TGTGCCAGCATCGGGGACAGGGGGCTTGTCGGTGAAGCTTTCTTT
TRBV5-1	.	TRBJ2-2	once	CASSLFTGKNTGELFF	TGCGCCAGCAGCTTGTTCACAGGAAAGAACACCGGGGAGCTGTTTTTT
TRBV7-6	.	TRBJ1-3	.	CASSLGTDPGNTIYF	TGTGCCAGCAGCTTAGGGACAGACCCGGGAAACACCATATATTTT
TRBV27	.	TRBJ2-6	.	CASSSSGANVLTF	TGTGCCAGCAGTTCTTCTGGGGCCAACGTCCTGACTTTC
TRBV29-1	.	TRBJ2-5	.	CSVGSLVVGETQYF	TGCAGCGTTGGGTCGCTTGTTGTCGGAGAGACCCAGTACTTC
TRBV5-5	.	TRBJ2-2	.	CASSLGAVVTGELFF	TGTGCCAGCAGCTTGGGGGCCGTGGTTACCGGGGAGCTGTTTTTT
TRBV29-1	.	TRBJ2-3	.	CSVGGGTDTQYF	TGCAGCGTTGGGGGGGGCACAGATACGCAGTATTTT
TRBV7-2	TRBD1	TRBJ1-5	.	CASSLVGTGDQPQHF	TGTGCCAGCAGCTTAGTTGGGACAGGGGATCAGCCCCAGCATTTT
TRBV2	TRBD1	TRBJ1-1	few	CASTDRAVEAFF	TGTGCCAGCACGGACAGGGCGGTTGAAGCTTTCTTT
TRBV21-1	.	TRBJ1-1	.	CASSKKRLLNTEAFF	TGTGCCAGCAGCAAAAAAAGACTACTGAACACTGAAGCTTTCTTT
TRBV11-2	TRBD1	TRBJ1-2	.	CASSLGGQSGYTF	TGTGCCAGCAGCTTAGGGGGACAGTCTGGCTACACCTTC
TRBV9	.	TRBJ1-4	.	CASSSGTRNEKLFF	TGTGCCAGCAGCTCCGGGACAAGAAATGAAAAACTGTTTTTT
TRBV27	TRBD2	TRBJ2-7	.	CASSPGGGSREQYF	TGTGCCAGCAGCCCTGGGGGGGGGTCAAGGGAGCAGTACTTC
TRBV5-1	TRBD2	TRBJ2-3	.	CASSFGLARDTQYF	TGCGCCAGCAGCTTTGGACTAGCCCGAGATACGCAGTATTTT
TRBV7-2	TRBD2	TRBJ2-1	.	CASSLEAGGHNEQFF	TGTGCCAGCAGCTTAGAGGCGGGGGGCCACAATGAGCAGTTCTTC
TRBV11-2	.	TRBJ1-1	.	CASSFRRQTNTEAFF	TGTGCCAGCAGCTTCCGGCGACAGACAAACACTGAAGCTTTCTTT
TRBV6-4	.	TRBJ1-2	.	CASSQQGSYGYTF	TGTGCCAGCAGCCAACAGGGATCCTATGGCTACACCTTC
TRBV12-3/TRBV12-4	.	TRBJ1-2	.	CASSLGAGYGYTF	TGTGCCAGCAGTTTGGGGGCTGGCTATGGCTACACCTTC
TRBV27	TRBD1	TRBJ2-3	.	CASSPPGQDHSSTDTQYF	TGTGCCAGCAGTCCCCCGGGACAGGATCACTCTAGCACAGATACGCAGTATTTT
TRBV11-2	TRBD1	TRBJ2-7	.	CASSFGTGYYEQYF	TGTGCCAGCAGCTTTGGGACAGGGTACTACGAGCAGTACTTC
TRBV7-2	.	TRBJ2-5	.	CASSRELGTQYF	TGTGCCAGCAGCCGGGAACTCGGGACCCAGTACTTC
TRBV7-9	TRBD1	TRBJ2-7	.	CASRPPDRAPYEQYF	TGTGCCAGCAGGCCGCCGGACAGGGCACCCTACGAGCAGTACTTC
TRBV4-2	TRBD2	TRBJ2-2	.	CASSQWGGNTGELFF	TGTGCCAGCAGCCAATGGGGGGGGAACACCGGGGAGCTGTTTTTT
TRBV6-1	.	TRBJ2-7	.	CATSEGFPYYEQYF	TGTGCCACCAGTGAGGGCTTCCCATACTACGAGCAGTACTTC